This T cell receptor (beta chain) was recorded in a study of T cell repertoires in cytomegalovirus infection (dated by TCRdb to about 2019). Regarding the research as a whole: Donor HLA type was relevant to the analysis, as public TCR beta signatures indicated carriage of CMV infection together with the matching HLA type.

Concerning this clonotype itself: The antigen it binds to is not known. Per-nucleotide qualities are absent, and no much larger clonotype sits a single base away.

What the work shows at the level of the full study, not this receptor alone: The ex vivo response was dominated by HLA-C-restricted CMV-specific TCR beta clonotypes, which also provided the single most frequent clonotype in two of eight donors. Carriers of CMV infection plus the relevant HLA type were discriminated by the cumulative frequency of public TCR beta family members in the study cohort and in an independent 352-donor cohort.

The CDR3, cysteine through phenylalanine, is 12 amino acids long. Kept here is only the CDR3 DNA, which spans 36 bases and is read in frame from base 1. For CDR1 and CDR2, the germline V gene lists SQVTM and ANQGSEA. The V and J ends are trimmed by 7 bases and 0 bases, leaving 9 bases between them. This sample was sequenced with an Illumina HiSeq 1500. TCRdb passed the public sequencing reads through fastp at Q25 and MiXCR, retaining productive beta sequences. Rows matching on CDR3 protein sequence are summarized as one entry with the most common DNA and genes. This sample lists 250,000 or so distinct CDR3 sequences; about a sixth were detected once. Less than 60% of the sample rests with the top ten.

The receptor chain draws on TRBV29-1 and TRBJ1-1; a confident D gene designation cannot be given. This clonotype was sampled from a human donor in good health (CMV status not recorded). Some clones in this sample may be carry-over from other donors' samples. Sequencing was done on a sample of CD8+ T cells from PBMCs. The DNA sequence is as follows: TGCAGCGGGCGGCGGGTGAACACTGAAGCTTTCTTT. Translated, it reads CSGRRVNTEAFF.